These 11 T cell receptor beta chains were sequenced from one sample in a study of cytomegalovirus exposure and HLA in healthy donors. The PCR was carried out with 60 Vbeta primers and 13 Jbeta primers. Libraries were prepared by immunoSEQ multiplex PCR; TCRdb keeps only in-frame clonotypes and omits some of them. The sample holds around 220,000 clones, over 60% seen once. Sequencing was performed on PBMCs. These TCRs come from a man aged 35-49 years in good health and CMV-seronegative.

This chain uses TRBV5-6 with TRBJ2-1; TRBD2 is a possible D gene (6 bases). The CDR3 sequence is 13 residues long. The germline gives CDR1 SGHDT, CDR2 YYEEEE. V was trimmed by 4 bases and J by 3 bases, leaving 8 bases between them. This chain's CDR3 is CASSGGNYNEQFF. The CDR3 DNA reads as TGTGCCAGCAGCGGGGGGAACTACAATGAGCAGTTCTTC.

The sample holds a few counts of this clone. V usage is TRBV5-6 and J usage is TRBJ1-1; D is possibly TRBD1 (5 bases). V lost 2 bases and J lost 1, with 12 bases in between. The CDR3 has 15 residues. CDR1 is SGHDT and CDR2 is YYEEEE in the germline V gene. The CDR3 bases are TGTGCCAGCAGCTTCCCTATGGGGCCGAACACTGAAGCTTTCTTT. This encodes CASSFPMGPNTEAFF.

This sequence joins TRBV10-3 and TRBJ2-7; tentative D call: TRBD1 (7 bases). The germline gives CDR1 ENHRY, CDR2 SYGVKD. Deletions cut 6 bases from V and 2 bases from J, with 17 bases between. The CDR3 runs to 15 residues. Here the CDR3 reads CAISRDRDLTYEQYF. CDR3 in DNA: TGTGCCATCAGCAGAGACAGGGACTTGACCTACGAGCAGTACTTC.

V usage is TRBV19 and J usage is TRBJ1-1, with 7 bases that match TRBD1. The CDR3 runs 14 residues. V was clipped by 3 bases and J by 1 base; unmatched bases: 2. The germline gives CDR1 LNHDA, CDR2 SQIVND (reference sequence). The CDR3 spells CASSMGQPNTEAFF. CDR3 DNA sequence: TGTGCCAGTAGTATGGGACAGCCGAACACTGAAGCTTTCTTT.

The rearrangement joins TRBV4-2 to TRBJ1-2; 9 bases line up with TRBD1. The ends lost 0 bases at V and 4 bases at J; junction bases unmatched: 6. In germline, CDR1 is LGHNA, CDR2 YNFKEQ. The CDR3 totals 16 residues. DNA for the CDR3: TGTGCCAGCAGCCAAGATGGGACAGGGCTGGTCTATGGCTACACCTTC. It is translated as CASSQDGTGLVYGYTF.

This chain uses TRBV10-2 with TRBJ1-5; D is ambiguous. Trimming pared 4 bases from V and 2 bases from J, leaving 6 bases between. Germline values: CDR1 WSHSY, CDR2 SAAADI. This CDR3 comprises 13 residues. CDR3 nucleotide sequence: TGCGCCAGCAGTGGCGAGGGCAATCAGCCCCAGCATTTT. This sequence encodes CASSGEGNQPQHF.

The chain links TRBV4-1 to TRBJ1-4; no firm D call. The V gene's germline CDR1 is MGHRA and CDR2 YSYEKL. The CDR3 runs to 15 residues. Trimming pared 0 bases from V and 2 bases from J, leaving 7 bases between. The DNA for the CDR3 is TGCGCCAGCAGCCAAGAACCTGGCACTAATGAAAAACTGTTTTTT. Translated: CASSQEPGTNEKLFF.

This clone was found a few times. The gene calls are TRBV5-1 and TRBJ1-1; weak D call: TRBD1 (5 bases). The CDR3 runs to 14 residues. In germline, CDR1 is SGHRS, CDR2 YFSETQ. The V end lost 0 bases, the J end lost 3 bases, and 9 bases lay between the germline ends. The CDR3 sequence is CASSLVGGDTEAFF. DNA for the CDR3: TGCGCCAGCAGCTTGGTGGGAGGGGACACTGAAGCTTTCTTT.

This chain joins TRBV29-1 and TRBJ1-3; 8 bases agree with TRBD1. This CDR3 has 15 residues. Per germline, CDR1 SQVTM and CDR2 ANQGSEA. The V gene end was trimmed by 6 bases and the J gene end by 0 bases; junction bases not matched to a gene: 7. The chain's CDR3 is CSVQGQVNSGNTIYF. The DNA for the CDR3 is TGCAGCGTCCAGGGACAGGTGAACTCTGGAAACACCATATATTTT.

This chain joins TRBV29-1 and TRBJ1-2; D ambiguous. Trimming removed 4 bases from V and 8 bases from J, with 11 bases in between. In germline, CDR1 is SQVTM, CDR2 ANQGSEA. The CDR3 runs 11 residues. The CDR3, as DNA: TGCAGCGTTGTCGACATGCTCGGCTACACCTTC. This encodes CSVVDMLGYTF.

The rearrangement joins TRBV2 to TRBJ1-5; TRBD1 aligns across 7 bases. Germline assignment: CDR1 SNHLY and CDR2 FYNNEI. J gave up 6 bases and V 2 bases, and 7 bases lay outside the gene matches. CDR3 size: 15 residues. The CDR3 spells CASSEQGTGVQPQHF. Written as DNA, the CDR3 is TGTGCCAGCAGTGAACAGGGTACAGGGGTTCAGCCCCAGCATTTT.